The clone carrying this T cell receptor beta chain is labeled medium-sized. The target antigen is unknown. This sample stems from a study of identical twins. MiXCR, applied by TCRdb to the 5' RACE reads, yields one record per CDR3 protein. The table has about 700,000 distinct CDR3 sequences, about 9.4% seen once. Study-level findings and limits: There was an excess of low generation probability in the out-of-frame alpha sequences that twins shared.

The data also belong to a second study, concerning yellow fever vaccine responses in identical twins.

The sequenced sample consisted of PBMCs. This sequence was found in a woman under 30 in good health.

The CDR3 DNA sequence: TGTGCCAGCAGTTTAGGCGGGGGTGACAATGAGCAGTTCTTC. This sequence encodes CASSLGGGDNEQFF. This chain joins TRBV27 and TRBJ2-1, with TRBD2 identical over 7 bases. The V segment lost 2 bases and the J segment 5 bases; nucleotides outside the gene matches: 3. The CDR3 loop spans 14 amino acids. Germline V lookup: CDR1 MNHEY, CDR2 SMNVEV (reference sequence).